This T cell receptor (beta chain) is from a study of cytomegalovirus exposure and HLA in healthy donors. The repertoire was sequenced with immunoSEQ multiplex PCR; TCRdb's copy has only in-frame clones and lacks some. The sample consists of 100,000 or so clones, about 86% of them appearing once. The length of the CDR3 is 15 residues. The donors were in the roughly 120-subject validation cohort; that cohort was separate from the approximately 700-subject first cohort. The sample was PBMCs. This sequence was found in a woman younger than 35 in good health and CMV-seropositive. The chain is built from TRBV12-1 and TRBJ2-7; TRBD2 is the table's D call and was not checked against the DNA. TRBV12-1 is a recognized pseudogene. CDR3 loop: CASSFATSGGYEQYF. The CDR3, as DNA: TGTGCCAGCAGCTTTGCGACTAGCGGGGGCTACGAGCAGTACTTC.